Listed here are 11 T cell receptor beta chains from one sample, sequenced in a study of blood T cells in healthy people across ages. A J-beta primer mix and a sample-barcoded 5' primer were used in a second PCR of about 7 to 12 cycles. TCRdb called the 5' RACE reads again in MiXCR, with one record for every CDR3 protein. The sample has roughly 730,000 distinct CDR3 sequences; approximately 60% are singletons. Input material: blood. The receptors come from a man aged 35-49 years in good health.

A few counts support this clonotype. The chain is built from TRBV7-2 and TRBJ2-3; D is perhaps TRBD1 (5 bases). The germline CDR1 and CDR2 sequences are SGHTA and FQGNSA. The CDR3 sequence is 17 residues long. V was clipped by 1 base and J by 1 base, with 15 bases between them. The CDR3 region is CASSLEFKGYGTDTQYF. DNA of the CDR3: TGTGCCAGCAGCTTAGAATTCAAGGGGTACGGCACAGATACGCAGTATTTT.

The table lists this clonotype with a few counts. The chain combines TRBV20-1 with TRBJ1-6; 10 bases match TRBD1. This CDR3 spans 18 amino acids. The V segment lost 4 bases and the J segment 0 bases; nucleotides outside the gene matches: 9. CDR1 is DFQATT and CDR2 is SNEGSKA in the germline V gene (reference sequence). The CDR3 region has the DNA TGCAGTGCTAACGGGGACAGGGGATCAAGCTCCTATAATTCACCCCTCCACTTT. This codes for CSANGDRGSSSYNSPLHF.

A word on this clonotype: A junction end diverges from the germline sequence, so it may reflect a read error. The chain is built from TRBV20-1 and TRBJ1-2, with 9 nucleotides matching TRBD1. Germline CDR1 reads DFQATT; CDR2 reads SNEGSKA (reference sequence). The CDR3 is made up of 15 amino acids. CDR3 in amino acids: CSARTGAGDNYGYTF. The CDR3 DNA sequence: TGCAGTGCTCGGACAGGGGCTGGGGATAACTATGGGTACACCTTC.

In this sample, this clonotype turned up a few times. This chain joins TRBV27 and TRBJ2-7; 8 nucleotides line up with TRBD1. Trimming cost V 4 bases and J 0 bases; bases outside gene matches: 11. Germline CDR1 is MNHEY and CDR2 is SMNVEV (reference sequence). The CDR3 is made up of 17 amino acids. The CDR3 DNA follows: TGTGCCAGCAGTTGGACAGGGCAAATGAGGTACTCCTACGAGCAGTACTTC. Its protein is CASSWTGQMRYSYEQYF.

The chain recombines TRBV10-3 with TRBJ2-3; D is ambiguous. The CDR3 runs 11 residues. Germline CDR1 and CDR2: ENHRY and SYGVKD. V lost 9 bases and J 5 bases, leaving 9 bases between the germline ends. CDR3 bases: TGTGCCATTGAGTCCGGAGATACGCAGTATTTT. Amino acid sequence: CAIESGDTQYF.

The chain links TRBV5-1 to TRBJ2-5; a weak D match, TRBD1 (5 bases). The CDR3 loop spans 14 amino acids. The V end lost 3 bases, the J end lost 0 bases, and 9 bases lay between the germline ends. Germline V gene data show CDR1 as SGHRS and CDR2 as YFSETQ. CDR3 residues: CASSWAGNQETQYF. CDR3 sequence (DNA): TGCGCCAGCAGCTGGGCAGGGAACCAAGAGACCCAGTACTTC.

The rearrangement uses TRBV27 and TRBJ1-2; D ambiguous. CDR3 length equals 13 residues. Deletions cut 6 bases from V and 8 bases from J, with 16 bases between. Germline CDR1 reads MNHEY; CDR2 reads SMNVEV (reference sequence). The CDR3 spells CASSDGGIRGYTF. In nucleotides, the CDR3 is TGTGCCAGCAGCGACGGAGGGATCCGAGGCTACACCTTC.

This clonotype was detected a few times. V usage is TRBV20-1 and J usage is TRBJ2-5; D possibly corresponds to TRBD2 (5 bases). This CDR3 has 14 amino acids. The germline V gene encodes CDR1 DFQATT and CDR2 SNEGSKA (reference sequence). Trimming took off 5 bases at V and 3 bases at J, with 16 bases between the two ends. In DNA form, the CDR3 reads TGCAGTGCTCTTCTATACTCGGGAAAAGAGACCCAGTACTTC. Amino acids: CSALLYSGKETQYF.

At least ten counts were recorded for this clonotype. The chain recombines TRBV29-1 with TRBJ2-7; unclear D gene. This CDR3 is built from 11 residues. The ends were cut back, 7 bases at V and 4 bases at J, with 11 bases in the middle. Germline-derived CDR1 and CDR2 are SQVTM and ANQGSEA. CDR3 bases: TGCAGCGCCCTCGGTGGGTACGAGCAGTACTTC. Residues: CSALGGYEQYF.

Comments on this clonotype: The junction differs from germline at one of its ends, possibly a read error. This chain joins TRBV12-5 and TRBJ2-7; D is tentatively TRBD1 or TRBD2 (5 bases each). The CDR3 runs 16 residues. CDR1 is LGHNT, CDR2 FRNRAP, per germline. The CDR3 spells CASGLATGASSYEQYF. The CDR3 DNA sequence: TGTGCTAGTGGCTTGGCAACCGGGGCCTCCTCCTACGAGCAGTACTTC.

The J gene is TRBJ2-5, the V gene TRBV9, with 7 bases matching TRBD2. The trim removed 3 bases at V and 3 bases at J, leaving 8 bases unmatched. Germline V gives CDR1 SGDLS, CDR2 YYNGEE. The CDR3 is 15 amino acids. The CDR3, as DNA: TGTGCCAGCAGCGATGGGGCGGGGGAGGAAGAGACCCAGTACTTC. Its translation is CASSDGAGEEETQYF.